These T cell receptor beta chains were read from a single sample in a study of T cells in Graves' hyperthyroidism and ophthalmopathy. TCRdb redid the calling of the multiplex PCR reads with MiXCR, one entry per CDR3 protein. The sample includes approximately 330,000 distinct CDR3 sequences, roughly 15% seen only once; the top ten take 34%. Sequencing input: blood. These receptors originate from a woman aged 40 to 50 with Graves' ophthalmopathy. The CDR3 runs from the conserved cysteine through the conserved F or W. A D gene is named only where the DNA matches it firmly. The size entry is marked missing in some rows and otherwise reads once, few, many or a size class.

j_gene	v_gene	d_gene	abundance	CDR3aa	CDR3nt
TRBJ1-5	TRBV19	.	many	CASRAGQLAQHF	TGTGCCAGTAGGGCGGGGCAGTTGGCCCAGCATTTT
TRBJ2-3	TRBV24-1	.	.	CATNGAEDTQYF	TGTGCCACCAACGGGGCAGAAGATACGCAGTATTTT
TRBJ2-7	TRBV7-9	.	many	CASSLLLAGTYEQYF	TGTGCCAGCAGCTTATTGTTGGCGGGGACCTACGAGCAGTACTTC
TRBJ2-1	TRBV15	.	many	CATSVERLTNNEQFF	TGTGCCACCAGCGTCGAGCGTTTAACAAACAATGAGCAGTTCTTC
TRBJ2-2	TRBV29-1	.	.	CSVEDNTGELFF	TGCAGCGTTGAGGACAACACCGGGGAGCTGTTTTTT
TRBJ2-5	TRBV15	.	few	CATSSREQETQYF	TGTGCCACCAGCTCCCGGGAACAAGAGACCCAGTACTTC
TRBJ2-7	TRBV27	TRBD2	few	CASSASGRTYEQYF	TGTGCCAGCTCGGCTAGCGGGAGAACCTACGAGCAGTACTTC
TRBJ2-7	TRBV18	.	many	CASSPGLNYEQYF	TGTGCCAGCTCACCAGGTCTAAACTACGAGCAGTACTTC
TRBJ2-7	TRBV18	TRBD2	.	CASSPGLAGVDEQYF	TGTGCCAGCTCACCTGGACTAGCGGGGGTGGACGAGCAGTACTTC
TRBJ2-1	TRBV11-3	TRBD2	.	CASSLVLAGTMNEQFF	TGTGCCAGCAGCTTAGTACTAGCGGGAACAATGAATGAGCAGTTCTTC
TRBJ1-5	TRBV28	.	many	CASSQTDGVNQPQHF	TGTGCCAGCAGTCAAACTGATGGCGTAAATCAGCCCCAGCATTTT
TRBJ2-2	TRBV4-1	.	few	CASSQEGVRNPNTGELFF	TGCGCCAGCAGCCAAGAAGGAGTAAGAAACCCGAACACCGGGGAGCTGTTTTTT
TRBJ2-1	TRBV20-1	TRBD2	.	CSARGGGSSASEQFF	TGCAGTGCTAGAGGGGGGGGGAGTAGCGCATCAGAGCAGTTCTTC
TRBJ2-7	TRBV12-3/TRBV12-4	.	many	CASSNRGYEQYF	TGTGCCAGTTCAAACCGGGGTTACGAGCAGTACTTC
TRBJ1-2	TRBV6-1	.	many	CASSSYVNYGYTF	TGTGCCAGCAGTAGTTACGTTAACTATGGCTACACCTTC
TRBJ2-7	TRBV2	TRBD1	many	CASKVQGAGEQYF	TGTGCCAGCAAGGTACAGGGGGCAGGAGAGCAGTACTTC
TRBJ2-2	TRBV7-8	.	.	CTSSLGPKNTGELFF	TGTACCAGCAGCTTAGGCCCGAAGAACACCGGGGAGCTGTTTTTT
TRBJ1-2	TRBV7-9	.	few	CASSSSTGLVYGYTF	TGTGCCAGCAGCTCATCTACAGGGCTAGTTTATGGCTACACCTTC
TRBJ2-5	TRBV20-1	.	few	CSASGGTLQQETQYF	TGCAGTGCTAGTGGTGGGACACTCCAACAAGAGACCCAGTACTTC
TRBJ1-4	TRBV19	TRBD1	few	CASSRTGGVLFF	TGTGCCAGTAGTAGGACAGGGGGCGTTTTGTTTTTT
TRBJ1-2	TRBV7-8	.	.	CASSNLRWGQNGYTF	TGTGCCAGCAGCAACTTGAGGTGGGGACAAAATGGCTACACCTTC
TRBJ1-1	TRBV19	.	many	CASSINRLNTEAFF	TGTGCCAGTAGTATAAACCGCTTGAACACTGAAGCTTTCTTT
TRBJ2-5	TRBV2	TRBD2	many	CASTRAGGRQETQYF	TGTGCCAGCACCCGGGCGGGGGGCAGACAAGAGACCCAGTACTTC
TRBJ1-4	TRBV29-1	.	few	CSVEGGDFTGKLFF	TGCAGCGTTGAGGGGGGTGACTTCACAGGGAAACTGTTTTTT
TRBJ2-7	TRBV7-9	TRBD2	many	CASSRSLQKRASGTYEQYF	TGTGCCAGCAGCCGAAGCTTGCAAAAAAGGGCTAGCGGCACCTACGAGCAGTACTTC
TRBJ1-2	TRBV9	.	few	CASSVESWGSGYTF	TGTGCCAGCAGCGTAGAATCGTGGGGGTCTGGCTACACCTTC
TRBJ2-2	TRBV6-1	.	many	CASSSGTMNTGELFF	TGTGCCAGCAGTTCCGGGACCATGAACACCGGGGAGCTGTTTTTT
TRBJ1-5	TRBV27	.	many	CASSWDLNQPQHF	TGTGCCAGCAGCTGGGACCTTAATCAGCCCCAGCATTTT
TRBJ2-6	TRBV7-8	.	.	CASSSSVTVYANVLTF	TGTGCCAGCAGCTCAAGCGTGACCGTGTATGCCAACGTCCTGACTTTC
TRBJ1-5	TRBV3-1	TRBD1	many	CASSPRTGDQPQHF	TGTGCCAGCAGCCCCCGGACAGGGGATCAGCCCCAGCATTTT
TRBJ2-5	TRBV3-1	.	few	CASSQDYREETQYF	TGTGCCAGCAGCCAAGATTATAGGGAAGAGACCCAGTACTTC
TRBJ1-1	TRBV27	.	many	CASTRNLGGLMNTEAFF	TGTGCCAGCACCCGAAATCTGGGGGGACTTATGAACACTGAAGCTTTCTTT
TRBJ1-2	TRBV3-1	TRBD1	few	CASSQDLTGGDYGYTF	TGTGCCAGCAGCCAAGATCTTACAGGGGGCGACTATGGCTACACCTTC
TRBJ2-7	TRBV18	.	few	CASSPGLGEQYF	TGTGCCAGCTCACCCGGGTTGGGGGAGCAGTACTTC
TRBJ2-1	TRBV14	.	.	CASSRSTKLVGEQFF	TGTGCCAGCAGTCGTTCTACGAAACTTGTAGGTGAGCAGTTCTTC
TRBJ2-3	TRBV2	.	many	CASSDVGQRTSTDTQYF	TGTGCCAGCAGTGACGTAGGCCAGCGAACTAGCACAGATACGCAGTATTTT
TRBJ2-7	TRBV7-8	TRBD2	many	CASSLRLAGDTYEQYF	TGTGCCAGCAGCTTACGATTAGCGGGGGACACCTACGAGCAGTACTTC
TRBJ2-7	TRBV28	.	many	CATTQGTYEQYF	TGTGCCACGACGCAGGGAACCTACGAGCAGTACTTC
TRBJ2-1	TRBV27	TRBD2	few	CASSLVRLAGGNEQFF	TGTGCCAGCAGTTTAGTTCGGCTAGCGGGGGGCAATGAGCAGTTCTTC
TRBJ1-1	TRBV12-3/TRBV12-4	.	many	CASSLPMNTEAFF	TGTGCCAGCAGTTTACCCATGAACACTGAAGCTTTCTTT
TRBJ1-1	TRBV2	.	many	CASSIEGGTYTEAFF	TGTGCCAGCAGTATCGAGGGAGGGACGTACACTGAAGCTTTCTTT
TRBJ1-2	TRBV2	.	many	CASSPLRTYGYTF	TGTGCCAGCAGTCCACTGAGGACCTATGGCTACACCTTC
TRBJ1-2	TRBV27	.	many	CASSDRPLPDGYTF	TGTGCCAGCAGTGACAGGCCTCTTCCAGATGGCTACACCTTC
TRBJ2-3	TRBV5-6	.	many	CASSLGGTLSTDTQYF	TGTGCCAGCAGCTTGGGAGGTACACTTAGCACAGATACGCAGTATTTT
TRBJ2-2	TRBV24-1	.	.	CATSSYSRNPGELLF	TGTGCCACCAGCTCTTACAGTAGGAACCCCGGGGAGCTGCTTTTT
TRBJ2-1	TRBV20-1	.	many	CSASKGGDWDEQFF	TGCAGTGCTAGCAAGGGGGGGGATTGGGATGAGCAGTTCTTC
TRBJ1-3	TRBV19	.	many	CAMRGFGNTIYF	TGTGCTATGAGGGGTTTCGGAAACACCATATATTTT
TRBJ2-3	TRBV20-1	.	few	CSACESPSTDTQYF	TGCAGTGCTTGTGAATCCCCTAGCACAGATACGCAGTATTTT
TRBJ2-2	TRBV6-4	.	few	CASSAQAANTGELFF	TGTGCCAGCAGTGCGCAAGCTGCTAACACCGGGGAGCTGTTTTTT
TRBJ1-2	TRBV3-1	.	.	CASSQGGSLYGYTF	TGTGCCAGCAGCCAAGGCGGGTCCCTCTATGGCTACACCTTC
TRBJ1-1	TRBV3-1	.	many	CASSQYRVGDTEAFF	TGTGCCAGCAGCCAATACAGGGTTGGTGACACTGAAGCTTTCTTT
TRBJ2-5	TRBV3-1	TRBD2	many	CASSQAGGQETQYF	TGTGCCAGCAGCCAAGCGGGGGGCCAAGAGACCCAGTACTTC
TRBJ2-7	TRBV5-1	TRBD1	.	CASSPRGQGNYEQYF	TGCGCCAGCAGTCCTAGGGGACAGGGTAACTACGAGCAGTACTTC
TRBJ2-4	TRBV27	.	.	CASRAGMRTSLAKNIQYF	TGTGCCAGCAGGGCGGGGATGAGGACTTCCTTAGCCAAAAACATTCAGTACTTC
TRBJ1-1	TRBV28	TRBD1	few	CASSFSPGTGGEAFF	TGTGCCAGCAGTTTCTCCCCTGGGACAGGTGGGGAAGCTTTCTTT